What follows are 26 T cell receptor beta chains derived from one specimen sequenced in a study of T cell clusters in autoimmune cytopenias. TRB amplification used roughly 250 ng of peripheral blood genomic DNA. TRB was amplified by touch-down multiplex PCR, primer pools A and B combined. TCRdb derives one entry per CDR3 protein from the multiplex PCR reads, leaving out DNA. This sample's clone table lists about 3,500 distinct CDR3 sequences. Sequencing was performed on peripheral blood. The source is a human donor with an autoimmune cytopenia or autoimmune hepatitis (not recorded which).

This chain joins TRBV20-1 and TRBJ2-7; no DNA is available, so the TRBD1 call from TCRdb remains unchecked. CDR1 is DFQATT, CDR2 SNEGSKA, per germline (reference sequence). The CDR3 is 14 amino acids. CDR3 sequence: CSAMGTGAIYEQYF.

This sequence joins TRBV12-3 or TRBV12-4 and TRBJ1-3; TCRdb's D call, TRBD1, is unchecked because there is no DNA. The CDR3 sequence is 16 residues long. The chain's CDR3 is CASRTTGRVSGNTIYF.

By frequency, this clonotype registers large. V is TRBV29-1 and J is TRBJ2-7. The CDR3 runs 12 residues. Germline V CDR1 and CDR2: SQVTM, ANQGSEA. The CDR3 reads CSVKGWAYEQYF.

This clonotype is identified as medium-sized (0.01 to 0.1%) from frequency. The CDR3 here is CASSQLGRGLGTEAFF. J is TRBJ1-1 and V is TRBV14. CDR1 SGHDN and CDR2 FVKESK come from the germline V gene. The CDR3 is 16 residues long.

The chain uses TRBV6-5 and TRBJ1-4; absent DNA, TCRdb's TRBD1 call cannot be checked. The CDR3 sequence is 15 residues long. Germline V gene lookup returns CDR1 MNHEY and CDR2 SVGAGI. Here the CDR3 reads CASSSGARTNEKLFF.

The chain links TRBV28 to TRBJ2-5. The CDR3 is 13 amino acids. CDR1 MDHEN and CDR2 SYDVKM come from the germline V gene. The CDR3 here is CASSILAEETQYF. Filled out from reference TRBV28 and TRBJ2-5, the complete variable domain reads DVKVTQSSRYLVKRTGEKVFLECVQDMDHENMFWYRQDPGLGLRLIYFSYDVKMKEKGDIPEGYSVSREKKERFSLILESASTNQTSMYLCASSILAEETQYFGPGTRLLVL.

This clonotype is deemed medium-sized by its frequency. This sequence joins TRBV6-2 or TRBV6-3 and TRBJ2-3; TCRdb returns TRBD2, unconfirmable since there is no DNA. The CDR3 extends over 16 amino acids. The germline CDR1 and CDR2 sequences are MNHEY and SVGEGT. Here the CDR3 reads CASSNLAGGITDTQYF.

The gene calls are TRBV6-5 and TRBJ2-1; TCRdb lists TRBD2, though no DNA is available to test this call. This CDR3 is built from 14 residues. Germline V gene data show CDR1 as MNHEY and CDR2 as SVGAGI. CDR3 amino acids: CASTKGLAGGEQFF.

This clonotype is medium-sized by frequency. The CDR3 region is CASSNLGGGITGELFF. This chain joins TRBV5-4 and TRBJ2-2; absent DNA, TCRdb's TRBD1 call cannot be checked. CDR1 SGHNT and CDR2 YYREEE come from the germline V gene (reference sequence). This CDR3 has 16 residues. Looking up the rest from reference TRBV5-4 and TRBJ2-2 gives the full variable domain: ETGVTQSPTHLIKTRGQQVTLRCSSQSGHNTVSWYQQALGQGPQFIFQYYREEENGRGNFPPRFSGLQFPNYSSELNVNALELDDSALYLCASSNLGGGITGELFFGEGSRLTVL.

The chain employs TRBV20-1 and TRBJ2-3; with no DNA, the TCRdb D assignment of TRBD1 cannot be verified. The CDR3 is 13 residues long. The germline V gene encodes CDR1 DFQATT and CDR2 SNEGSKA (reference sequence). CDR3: CSATHGGPDTQYF.

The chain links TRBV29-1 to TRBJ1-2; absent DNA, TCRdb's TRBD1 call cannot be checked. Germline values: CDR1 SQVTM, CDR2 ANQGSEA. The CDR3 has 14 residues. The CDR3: CSVEVGAFSYGYTF.

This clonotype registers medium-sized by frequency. The CDR3: CASSVLGTGELFF. This sequence joins TRBV7-9 and TRBJ2-2. Germline V CDR1 and CDR2: SEHNR, FQNEAQ (reference sequence). The length of the CDR3 is 13 residues.

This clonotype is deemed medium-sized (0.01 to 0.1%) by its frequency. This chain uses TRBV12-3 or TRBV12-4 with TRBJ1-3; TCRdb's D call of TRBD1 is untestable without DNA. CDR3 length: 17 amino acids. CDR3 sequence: CASSHSRGVESGNTIYF.

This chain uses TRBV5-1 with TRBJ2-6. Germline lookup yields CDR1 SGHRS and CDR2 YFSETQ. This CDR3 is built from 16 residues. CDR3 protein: CASSLARVSGANVLTF.

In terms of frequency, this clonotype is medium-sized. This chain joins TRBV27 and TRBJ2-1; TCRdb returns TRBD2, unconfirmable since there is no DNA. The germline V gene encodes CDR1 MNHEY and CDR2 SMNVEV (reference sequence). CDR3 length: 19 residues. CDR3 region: CATRVTSGRFAGSYNEQFF.

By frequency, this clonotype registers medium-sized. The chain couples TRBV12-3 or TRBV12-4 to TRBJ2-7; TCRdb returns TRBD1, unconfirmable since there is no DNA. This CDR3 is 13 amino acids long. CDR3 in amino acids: CASRPGTGFEQYF.

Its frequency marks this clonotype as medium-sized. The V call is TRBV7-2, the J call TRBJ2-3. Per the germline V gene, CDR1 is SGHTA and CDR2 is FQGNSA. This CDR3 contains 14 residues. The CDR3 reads CASSLDGNTDTQYF.

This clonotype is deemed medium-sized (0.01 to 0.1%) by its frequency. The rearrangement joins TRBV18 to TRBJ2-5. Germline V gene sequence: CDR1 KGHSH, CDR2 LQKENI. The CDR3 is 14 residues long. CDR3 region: CASSPPNGQETQYF.

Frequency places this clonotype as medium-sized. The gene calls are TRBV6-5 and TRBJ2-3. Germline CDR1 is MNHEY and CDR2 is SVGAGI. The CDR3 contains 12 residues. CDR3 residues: CASSTLTDTQYF.

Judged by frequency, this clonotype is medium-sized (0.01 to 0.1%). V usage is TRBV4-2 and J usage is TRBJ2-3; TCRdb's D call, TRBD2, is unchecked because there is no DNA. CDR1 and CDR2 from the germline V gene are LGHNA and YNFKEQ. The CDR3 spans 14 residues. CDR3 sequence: CASSQERTEDTQYF.

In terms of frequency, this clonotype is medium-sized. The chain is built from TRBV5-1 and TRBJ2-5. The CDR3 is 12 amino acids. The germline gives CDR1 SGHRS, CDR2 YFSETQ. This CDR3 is CASSFSQETQYF.

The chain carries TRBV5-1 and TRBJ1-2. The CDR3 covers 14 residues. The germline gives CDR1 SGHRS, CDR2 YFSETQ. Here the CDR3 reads CASSFDILFYGYTF.

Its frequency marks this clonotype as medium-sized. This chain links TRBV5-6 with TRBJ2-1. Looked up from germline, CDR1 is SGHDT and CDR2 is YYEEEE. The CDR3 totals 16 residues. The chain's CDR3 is CASSLSVVSSYNEQFF.

The CDR3 sequence: CASSDSQGRIYTF. The rearrangement links TRBV28 to TRBJ1-2; absent DNA, TCRdb's TRBD1 call cannot be checked. The CDR3 is 13 residues long. CDR1 and CDR2 (germline): MDHEN, SYDVKM.

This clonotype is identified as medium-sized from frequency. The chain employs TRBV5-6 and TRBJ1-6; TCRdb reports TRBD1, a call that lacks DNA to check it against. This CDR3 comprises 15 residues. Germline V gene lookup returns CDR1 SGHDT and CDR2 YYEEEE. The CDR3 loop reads CASSFGQLTKSPLHF.

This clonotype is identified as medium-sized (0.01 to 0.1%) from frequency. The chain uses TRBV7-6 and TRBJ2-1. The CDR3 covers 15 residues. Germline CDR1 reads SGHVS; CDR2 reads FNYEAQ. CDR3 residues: CASSLAGSSYNEQFF.